Each of the 21 T cell receptor beta chains below was sequenced from the same sample in a study of tumor-infiltrating lymphocytes in primary liver carcinoma (dated by TCRdb to 2016 to 2017). Sequenced on an Illumina HiSeq 2500. Using a constant-region primer and ProtoScript II reverse transcriptase, TCRbeta-specific cDNA was reverse-transcribed from about 460 ng total RNA. The TCRbeta libraries were prepared through three rounds of nested multiplex PCR following a slightly modified ARM-PCR procedure. Each of the first two PCR rounds ran for approximately 10 cycles using multiplex TRBV1-TRBV30 forward primers together with a Cbeta reverse primer. TCRdb's own reprocessing of the public reads used fastp at Q25 and MiXCR and kept productive beta chains. Each CDR3 protein appears once, grouped with its most common genes and DNA. This sample has about 200,000 distinct CDR3 sequences in its table, and around 60% of those were observed once. Around 7.1% of the sample is held by the ten biggest clonotypes.

Blood RNA was extracted from unsorted whole blood using TRIzol reagent, and germline DNA was obtained with the DNeasy Blood & Tissue kit. The sample was peripheral blood. All receptors come from a woman between 55 and 75 years old with primary liver carcinoma and hepatitis B virus infection.

V gene TRBV10-1 combines with J gene TRBJ2-7; TRBD1 matches at 9 bases. V lost 4 bases and J lost 0; bases outside the gene matches: 4. Germline V CDR1 and CDR2: WNHNN, SYGVQD (reference sequence). The CDR3 contains 15 residues. The chain's CDR3 is CASSAGTGSSYEQYF. DNA of the CDR3: TGCGCCAGCAGTGCCGGGACAGGGAGCTCCTACGAGCAGTACTTC.

There are a few counts of this clonotype. Since a much larger clone is just one base distant, this may be a read error. The CDR3 reads CASNPTRLAGNEQFF. The DNA for the CDR3 is TGTGCCAGCAATCCCACGCGGCTAGCGGGGAATGAGCAGTTCTTC. The chain uses TRBV12-3 or TRBV12-4 and TRBJ2-1; 9 bases are shared with TRBD2. V trimming: 7 bases; J trimming: 7 bases; junction bases outside the gene matches: 11. The CDR3 covers 15 residues.

At least ten counts were recorded for this clonotype. This chain links TRBV6-5 with TRBJ2-3, with 9 bases identical to TRBD2. There are 15 residues in the CDR3. V shed 10 bases, J shed 5 bases, and the junction held 13 bases outside the gene matches. Per germline, CDR1 MNHEY and CDR2 SVGAGI. The CDR3 here is CATRVSSGRGDTQYF. For the CDR3, the DNA is TGTGCCACACGAGTGAGTAGCGGGAGAGGAGATACGCAGTATTTT.

On this clonotype: Relative to the germline gene, one junction end is altered; a read error may explain this. DNA of the CDR3: TGTGCCAGCAGTTATGGGCCGGTGGGAGTGGAGATCCAGTACTTC. This encodes CASSYGPVGVEIQYF. The rearrangement links TRBV6-5 to TRBJ2-5, with D tentatively TRBD2 (5 bases). The length of the CDR3 is 15 residues. Germline CDR1 MNHEY, CDR2 SVGAGI.

This clonotype was observed once. The conserved phenylalanine or tryptophan is not found at the CDR3 terminus, so this likely reflects a read error. The chain has TRBV29-1 and TRBJ2-7; TRBD2 matches at 12 bases. Germline loops: CDR1 SQVTM, CDR2 ANQGSEA. Germline trimming cut 5 bases from V and 2 bases from J; bases unmatched to any gene: 7. The CDR3 is 15 amino acids. CDR3 DNA: TGCAGCGTTAACTACAGACTAGCGGGGGCCTACGAGCAGTACATC. Protein: CSVNYRLAGAYEQYI.

As concerns this clonotype: A junction end diverges from the germline sequence, so it may reflect a read error. The chain links TRBV7-9 to TRBJ2-2; TRBD1 matches at 8 bases. From germline, CDR1 is SEHNR and CDR2 FQNEAQ (reference sequence). CDR3 length: 16 amino acids. As DNA, the CDR3 is TGTGCCAACAGCTCCTTGGACAGGGAAGACACCGGGGAGCTGTTTTTT. It encodes CANSSLDREDTGELFF.

In regard to this clonotype: This clone may be a read error of a much larger clone one base away. This rearrangement joins TRBV5-1 to TRBJ1-2, with 7 bases identical to TRBD1. CDR3 length: 15 amino acids. Germline lookup yields CDR1 SGHRS and CDR2 YFSETQ. V dropped 4 bases and J dropped 2; count of bases not matched to a gene: 8. CDR3 loop: CASSPGDRGNYGYTF. In DNA form, the CDR3 reads TGCGCCAGCAGCCCGGGGGACAGAGGGAACTATGGCTACACCTTC.

The genes are TRBV11-1 and TRBJ2-3; maybe TRBD1 (5 bases). CDR3 length equals 13 residues. CDR1 SGHAT and CDR2 FQDESV come from the germline V gene (reference sequence). The V end was cut by 2 bases, the J end by 4 bases, with 7 bases between. CDR3 nucleotide sequence: TGTGCCAGCAGCTTAATCAGGGCAGATACGCAGTATTTT. Amino acids: CASSLIRADTQYF.

In the case of this clonotype: A much larger clone is a single base away; this may be a read error. J is TRBJ2-1 and V is TRBV4-1, with 8 bases aligning to TRBD2. CDR1 and CDR2 (germline): MGHRA, YSYEKL. CDR3 length: 14 amino acids. V lost 1 base and J lost 9; bases outside the gene matches: 5. CDR3 DNA sequence: TGCGCCAGCAGCCAAGGAGCCCTAGCGGGTGAGCAGTTCTTC. This codes for CASSQGALAGEQFF.

This clonotype was detected many times. The CDR3 is CASSVGGTDTQYF. The CDR3 nucleotides read TGTGCCAGCTCCGTTGGGGGCACAGATACGCAGTATTTT. This chain links TRBV18 with TRBJ2-3; D gene unclear. This CDR3 has 13 amino acids. V was cut by 6 bases and J by 1 base, with 8 bases left in between. Looked up from germline, CDR1 is KGHSH and CDR2 is LQKENI.

This clonotype was counted a few times. V gene TRBV7-8 combines with J gene TRBJ2-3, with D maybe TRBD2 (6 bases). V lost 2 bases, J lost 4 bases, and 13 bases lay in between. The CDR3 runs 15 residues. Germline values: CDR1 SGHVS, CDR2 FQNEAQ. The CDR3 DNA follows: TGTGCCAGCAGCTTATCCACTAGCCGTGCAGATACGCAGTATTTT. Its translation: CASSLSTSRADTQYF.

A note on this clonotype: Germline and junction disagree at one end, which may indicate a read error. The chain links TRBV11-3 to TRBJ1-2; D call uncertain. CDR1 and CDR2 from the germline V gene are SGHNT and YENEEA. The CDR3 contains 14 residues. CDR3 in amino acids: CTSSLGGDDYGYTF. CDR3 nucleotide sequence: TGTACCAGCAGCTTAGGTGGGGATGACTATGGGTACACCTTC.

The chain employs TRBV11-2 and TRBJ1-2; the D gene is possibly TRBD1 (6 bases). The CDR3 extends over 13 amino acids. Trimming shortened V by 5 bases and J by 7 bases, and 14 bases separated the two germline ends. CDR1 and CDR2 (germline): SGHAT, FQNNGV. CDR3 protein: CASSPRQGSGYTF. The DNA for the CDR3 is TGTGCCAGCAGCCCCAGGCAGGGGAGTGGCTACACCTTC.

This clonotype was detected ten times or more. DNA for the CDR3: TGTGCCATCAGTGTGGACAGGAGCTCCTACGAGCAGTACTTC. The encoded protein is CAISVDRSSYEQYF. The chain carries TRBV10-3 and TRBJ2-7; TRBD1 matches 7 bases. CDR3 length: 14 residues. The junction had 3 bases not matched to a gene; V was cut back by 4 bases and J by 0 bases. CDR1 is ENHRY, CDR2 SYGVKD, per germline.

This clonotype showed up many times. The chain employs TRBV6-5 and TRBJ2-7, with TRBD2 identical over 8 bases. This CDR3 has 14 residues. The junction had 10 bases not matched to a gene; V was cut back by 0 bases and J by 12 bases. Looked up from germline, CDR1 is MNHEY and CDR2 is SVGAGI. The CDR3 region is CASSYSPGGARPYF. The CDR3 region has the DNA TGTGCCAGCAGTTACTCGCCCGGGGGGGCCCGGCCGTACTTC.

Turning to this clonotype: No conserved phenylalanine or tryptophan is present at the end of the CDR3, so a read error is the likely explanation. The J gene is TRBJ2-3, the V gene TRBV11-2; 8 bases are a match to TRBD2. Germline V gene data show CDR1 as SGHAT and CDR2 as FQNNGV. The CDR3 is 18 amino acids. CDR3 in amino acids: CASSSPLTGTSHPDMQYS. The CDR3 DNA follows: TGTGCCAGCAGCTCCCCCCTTACCGGGACTAGTCATCCAGATATGCAGTATTCT.

Comment on this clonotype: A junction end diverges from the germline sequence, so it may reflect a read error. The J gene is TRBJ1-2, the V gene TRBV11-2, with D perhaps matching TRBD1 (5 bases). The CDR3 spans 13 residues. Germline V lookup: CDR1 SGHAT, CDR2 FQNNGV. CDR3 nucleotides: TGTGCCAGCAGCTTAGTGTTCAGGGACGGCTACACATTC. This gives the protein CASSLVFRDGYTF.

The chain has TRBV12-3 or TRBV12-4 and TRBJ2-3; the D is unclear. The CDR3 loop spans 15 amino acids. Trimming took off 4 bases at V and 0 bases at J, with 11 bases between the two ends. CDR3 amino acids: CASSSGPHSTDTQYF. The CDR3 DNA reads as TGTGCCAGCAGTTCTGGGCCCCATAGCACAGATACGCAGTATTTT.

There are many counts of this clonotype. The rearrangement links TRBV6-5 to TRBJ2-7, with TRBD2 matching 7 bases. From germline, CDR1 is MNHEY and CDR2 SVGAGI. V shed 6 bases and J 7 bases; nucleotides not matched to a gene: 12. The CDR3 consists of 14 residues. Written as DNA, the CDR3 is TGTGCCAGCAGAGAGCGCGGGAGCGCAGGGGAGCAGTACTTC. Its translation: CASRERGSAGEQYF.

About this clonotype itself: At one boundary the junction diverges from the germline segment, which might be a read error. V usage is TRBV11-2 and J usage is TRBJ1-1; D is unresolved. CDR1 SGHAT and CDR2 FQNNGV come from the germline V gene. This CDR3 has 13 residues. CDR3 region: CVSSPSLNTDAFF. The CDR3 bases are TGTGTCAGCAGCCCTAGTTTGAACACTGATGCTTTCTTT. Full variable domain (rest looked up from reference TRBV11-2 and TRBJ1-1): EAGVAQSPRYKIIEKRQSVAFWCNPISGHATLYWYQQILGQGPKLLIQFQNNGVVDDSQLPKDRFSAERLKGVDSTLKIQPAKLEDSAVYLCVSSPSLNTDAFFGQGTRLTVV.

The chain has TRBV5-1 and TRBJ2-7; 12 bases are a match to TRBD2. Germline V gene data show CDR1 as SGHRS and CDR2 as YFSETQ. The junction had 7 bases not matched to a gene; V was cut back by 4 bases and J by 5 bases. The CDR3 runs 15 residues. CDR3 residues: CASSQGTSGRHEQYF. CDR3 sequence (DNA): TGCGCCAGCAGCCAGGGGACTAGCGGGCGACACGAGCAGTACTTC. The full variable domain, in which reference TRBV5-1 and TRBJ2-7 provide the parts outside the CDR3, is KAGVTQTPRYLIKTRGQQVTLSCSPISGHRSVSWYQQTPGQGLQFLFEYFSETQRNKGNFPGRFSGRQFSNSRSEMNVSTLELGDSALYLCASSQGTSGRHEQYFGPGTRLTVT.